Sequencing of this T cell receptor (beta chain) was carried out in a study of monozygotic twins with inflammatory bowel disease. Worth noting for this clonotype: Its antigen is as yet unknown.

CDR3 length: 14 amino acids. The germline gives CDR1 SQVTM, CDR2 ANQGSEA. Overall study results and limits: Possibly because of limited power, concordant and discordant twins showed no difference in repertoire similarity.

TCRdb re-called the 5' RACE reads, yielding one record per CDR3 amino acid sequence without DNA. The sample table includes about 440,000 distinct CDR3 sequences. Phlebotomy per donor yielded a single 2.5 ml blood sample. Sequenced input: blood. The TCR originated in a human donor with ulcerative colitis or Crohn's disease, or a healthy co-twin of an affected twin (not recorded which). The chain carries TRBV29-1 and TRBJ2-2; TCRdb reports TRBD1, a call that lacks DNA to check it against. The CDR3 loop is CSVESDREIGELFF.